These T cell receptor beta chains were read from a single sample in a study of blood T cell repertoires in COVID-19. Clones were read by immunoSEQ multiplex PCR, and TCRdb kept only the in-frame ones, dropping some. The sample has about 280,000 clones; over 75% are singletons. Sequenced input: PBMCs or T cells enriched from blood (not recorded which). Receptors originate from a woman aged 25-40 years who had recovered from COVID-19. Both conserved end residues are part of each CDR3. Fields, in order: V gene, J gene, CDR3 length, clone size, D gene, CDR3 protein, CDR3 DNA. The D gene is left open where the match is weak. The size entry is marked missing in some rows and otherwise reads once, few, many or a size class.

TRBV5-6	TRBJ2-6	16	once	TRBD1	CASSWAGGGRANVLTF	TGTGCCAGCAGCTGGGCAGGGGGCGGTCGGGCCAACGTCCTGACTTTC
TRBV28	TRBJ1-2	13	NA	TRBD1	CASSLTGGYGYTF	TGTGCCAGCAGCCTCACAGGGGGCTATGGCTACACCTTC
TRBV28	TRBJ2-7	12	NA	NA	CASSLGHYEQYF	TGTGCCAGCAGTTTGGGCCACTACGAGCAGTACTTC
TRBV2	TRBJ2-4	15	NA	TRBD2	CASSDPGGSKNIQYF	TGTGCCAGCAGTGACCCGGGAGGGTCCAAAAACATTCAGTACTTC
TRBV4-1	TRBJ1-4	12	few	TRBD1	CAPWTGSEKLFF	TGCGCCCCCTGGACAGGTTCTGAAAAACTGTTTTTT
TRBV5-6	TRBJ1-3	14	NA	TRBD1	CASSWGTGGNTIYF	TGTGCCAGCAGTTGGGGGACAGGTGGAAACACCATATATTTT
TRBV28	TRBJ1-2	14	NA	TRBD1	CASSSGQARWGYTF	TGTGCCAGCAGTTCCGGACAGGCCCGTTGGGGCTACACCTTC
TRBV7-9	TRBJ2-1	14	NA	TRBD1	CASSLPGQANEQFF	TGTGCCAGCAGCTTACCGGGACAGGCGAATGAGCAGTTCTTC
TRBV2	TRBJ2-3	15	NA	TRBD1	CASRTGQDNTDTQYF	TGTGCCAGCAGGACGGGACAGGACAACACAGATACGCAGTATTTT
TRBV6-5	TRBJ2-7	14	NA	TRBD2	CASRGLAGGYEQYF	TGTGCCAGCAGAGGACTAGCGGGAGGGTACGAGCAGTACTTC
TRBV5-4	TRBJ1-4	16	once	NA	CASSSVIDPGNEKLFF	TGTGCCAGCAGCTCCGTAATAGACCCGGGGAATGAAAAACTGTTTTTT
TRBV28	TRBJ2-1	15	NA	NA	CASTLKNSLYNEQFF	TGTGCCAGCACCTTAAAAAACAGCCTCTACAATGAGCAGTTCTTC
TRBV28	TRBJ1-1	15	NA	NA	CASSINRVVNTEAFF	TGTGCCAGCAGTATCAACAGGGTCGTGAACACTGAAGCTTTCTTT
TRBV15	TRBJ2-1	17	NA	TRBD1	CATSREDWKEGADEQFF	TGTGCCACCAGCAGAGAGGACTGGAAAGAGGGGGCCGATGAGCAGTTCTTC
TRBV7-3	TRBJ2-1	18	NA	NA	CASSLTGLNRNTYNEQFF	TGTGCCAGCAGCTTAACGGGACTTAACCGAAATACCTACAATGAGCAGTTCTTC
TRBV28	TRBJ2-3	13	NA	TRBD2	CALSGRAPDTQYF	TGTGCCCTTAGCGGGAGGGCCCCAGATACGCAGTATTTT
TRBV18	TRBJ2-5	13	once	NA	CASSPDISETQYF	TGTGCCAGCTCACCGGACATCTCAGAGACCCAGTACTTC
TRBV7-9	TRBJ2-3	13	once	NA	CASSLGGSTGDYF	TGTGCCAGCAGCTTAGGTGGGAGTACGGGGGATTATTTT
TRBV5-1	TRBJ2-5	16	NA	TRBD2	CASSLSLAGGRETQYF	TGCGCCAGCAGCTTGTCCTTAGCGGGGGGTCGCGAGACCCAGTACTTC
TRBV12-3/TRBV12-4	TRBJ2-7	13	few	NA	CASSSPLGYEQYF	TGTGCCAGCAGTTCTCCCCTCGGGTACGAGCAGTACTTC
TRBV7-8	TRBJ1-6	16	NA	NA	CASSPTFGSYNSPLHF	TGTGCCAGCAGCCCCACTTTCGGCTCCTATAATTCACCCCTCCACTTT